A single T cell receptor (beta chain) is shown here with its context. The CDR3 runs to 15 residues. Germline V gene sequence: CDR1 KGHSH, CDR2 LQKENI. Trimming cost V 3 bases and J 7 bases; bases outside gene matches: 8. This sample was taken from a study of blood T cell repertoires in COVID-19. Whole-study context: T cells, B-cell-depleted T cells, or PBMCs supplied cDNA or gDNA.

Produced via immunoSEQ multiplex PCR; TCRdb's table is partial and in-frame only. This table holds 54,000 or so clones, 75% to 90% found once. Specimen: peripheral blood. J is TRBJ2-2 and V is TRBV18; TRBD1 matches 7 bases. The receptor was isolated from a human donor in a cohort sampled during active COVID-19. CDR3 coding DNA: TGTGCCAGCTCACCGACTACAGGGGACGGCGGGGAGCTGTTTTTT. Protein sequence: CASSPTTGDGGELFF.